A single sample is the source of the 16 T cell receptor beta chains below, sequenced in a study of blood T cell repertoires in COVID-19. Some clones are missing from TCRdb's copy, which holds only in-frame ones; the method was immunoSEQ multiplex PCR. The table includes more than 250,000 clones, about 90% detected once. What was sequenced was PBMCs or T cells enriched from blood (not recorded which). The source of these receptors is a woman younger than 45 who had recovered from COVID-19.

The rearrangement uses TRBV19 and TRBJ1-1; D not certain. V was clipped by 4 bases and J by 3 bases, with 12 bases between them. Germline V lookup: CDR1 LNHDA, CDR2 SQIVND (reference sequence). The CDR3 consists of 14 residues. The CDR3 region has the DNA TGTGCCAGTAGTAGGGAGGGTTGGGACACTGAAGCTTTCTTT. This gives the protein CASSREGWDTEAFF.

For this clone: The sample holds other DNA sequences that translate to the same CDR3. The chain combines TRBV10-3 with TRBJ2-1; D is undetermined. V was shortened by 3 bases and J by 1 base, with 7 bases between the two germline ends. Germline V gene data show CDR1 as ENHRY and CDR2 as SYGVKD. The CDR3 sequence is 14 residues long. The DNA for the CDR3 is TGTGCCATCAGTGAAGGCGGATCCTACAATGAGCAGTTCTTC. This translates into CAISEGGSYNEQFF.

J is TRBJ2-7 and V is TRBV6-1, with a tentative D call TRBD2 (5 bases). Germline V gene data show CDR1 as MNHNS and CDR2 as SASEGT. The CDR3 contains 16 residues. V was cut by 1 base and J by 0 bases, with 13 bases left in between. The CDR3 protein is CASSEGHGVSSYEQYF. CDR3 nucleotides: TGTGCCAGCAGTGAAGGCCACGGGGTGAGCTCCTACGAGCAGTACTTC.

V gene TRBV3-1 (or the pseudogene TRBV3-2) combines with J gene TRBJ2-4; TRBD2 matches at 7 bases. The CDR3 sequence is 13 residues long. Germline V gene data show CDR1 as LGHDT and CDR2 as YNNKEL (reference sequence). Unmatched junction bases numbered 1, after V lost 0 bases and J lost 8 bases. DNA for the CDR3: TGTGCCAGCAGCCAAGATCGGGGGGACATTCAGTACTTC. Its translation: CASSQDRGDIQYF.

This clone was seen more than once but under ten times. The J gene is TRBJ1-5, the V gene TRBV15, with D possibly TRBD1 on 6 matching bases. In germline, CDR1 is LNHNV, CDR2 YYDKDF (reference sequence). This CDR3 is built from 13 residues. Deletions cut 5 bases from V and 9 bases from J, with 14 bases between. CDR3 coding DNA: TGTGCCACCAGCCAGACAGGTTCTCGGCCCCAGCATTTT. Translated, it gives CATSQTGSRPQHF.

The chain couples TRBV4-2 to TRBJ2-7; 14 bases agree with TRBD2. The CDR3 is made up of 15 amino acids. Germline V lookup: CDR1 LGHNA, CDR2 YNFKEQ. Unmatched junction bases numbered 5, after V lost 3 bases and J lost 7 bases. The CDR3 sequence: CASSQTSGGAREQYF. The CDR3 DNA is TGTGCCAGCAGCCAGACTAGCGGGGGGGCGAGGGAGCAGTACTTC.

The V gene is TRBV25-1, the J gene TRBJ2-7; TRBD1 matches 7 bases. The CDR3 covers 13 residues. V was pared by 6 bases and J by 0 bases, with 2 bases of the junction left unmatched. CDR1 is MGHDK and CDR2 is SYGVNS in the germline V gene. CDR3 sequence (DNA): TGTGCCAGCAGAGGGGACAGCTCCTACGAGCAGTACTTC. Translation gives CASRGDSSYEQYF.

The chain links TRBV7-6 to TRBJ1-1; the match to TRBD1 covers 8 bases. After removal of 5 bases from V and 8 bases from J, the junction contained 16 bases not matched to a gene. CDR1 SGHVS and CDR2 FNYEAQ come from the germline V gene. The CDR3 has 16 residues. CDR3 DNA: TGTGCCAGCAGCAAAGGACAGGGAGCAGGTTCAGCCGAAGCTTTCTTT. Amino acid sequence: CASSKGQGAGSAEAFF.

This clone was observed once. The chain has TRBV3-1 (or the pseudogene TRBV3-2) and TRBJ2-3; 7 bases agree with TRBD2. The trim removed 3 bases at V and 5 bases at J, leaving 11 bases unmatched. The CDR3 totals 16 residues. Germline V CDR1 and CDR2: LGHDT, YNNKEL (reference sequence). CDR3 sequence: CASSHLGRGYEDTQYF. The CDR3 DNA sequence: TGTGCCAGCAGCCATTTAGGGCGGGGGTACGAAGATACGCAGTATTTT.

V and J are TRBV20-1 and TRBJ2-2, with D possibly TRBD2 on 6 matching bases. The CDR3 spans 14 residues. Looked up from germline, CDR1 is DFQATT and CDR2 is SNEGSKA (reference sequence). Trimming cost V 3 bases and J 6 bases, with 14 bases left between them. CDR3 in amino acids: CSASPGVTPGELFF. The DNA for the CDR3 is TGCAGTGCTAGTCCGGGGGTCACCCCCGGGGAGCTGTTTTTT.

This rearrangement joins TRBV20-1 to TRBJ2-3; D not certain. V was trimmed by 7 bases and J by 5 bases, leaving 10 bases between them. There are 11 residues in the CDR3. The germline V gene encodes CDR1 DFQATT and CDR2 SNEGSKA (reference sequence). CDR3 sequence (DNA): TGCAGTGTTCATCGGGTAGATACGCAGTATTTT. It yields the protein CSVHRVDTQYF.

The gene calls are TRBV25-1 and TRBJ2-7; 10 nucleotides agree with TRBD1. The CDR3 totals 14 residues. V trimming: 2 bases; J trimming: 2 bases; junction bases outside the gene matches: 0. Germline CDR1 and CDR2: MGHDK and SYGVNS. CDR3 residues: CASSEGTGAYEQYF. The CDR3 DNA sequence: TGTGCCAGCAGTGAAGGGACAGGGGCCTACGAGCAGTACTTC.

The V call is TRBV6-4, the J call TRBJ1-2; TRBD1 agrees at 9 bases. The V gene's germline CDR1 is MRHNA and CDR2 SNTAGT. The V segment lost 6 bases and the J segment 7 bases; nucleotides outside the gene matches: 12. The CDR3 is 15 amino acids. The CDR3, as DNA: TGTGCCAGCAGCGCCTCCGGGACAGGGTATCGTGGCTACACCTTC. The encoded protein is CASSASGTGYRGYTF.

This clone has more than one count but fewer than ten. The sample has other DNA sequences that encode this CDR3 too. The chain joins TRBV5-6 to TRBJ2-3; 9 nucleotides match TRBD2. J gave up 3 bases and V 2 bases, and 4 bases lay outside the gene matches. CDR1 and CDR2 from the germline V gene are SGHDT and YYEEEE. CDR3 length: 15 amino acids. The CDR3 loop reads CASSLGGGGTDTQYF. The CDR3 bases are TGTGCCAGCAGCTTAGGCGGGGGGGGTACAGATACGCAGTATTTT.

J is TRBJ1-6 and V is TRBV6-1; unclear D gene. V lost 1 base and J lost 4, with 8 bases in between. Germline V gene sequence: CDR1 MNHNS, CDR2 SASEGT. The length of the CDR3 is 15 residues. CDR3 sequence (DNA): TGTGCCAGCAGTGAAGTACACAGTTATAATTCACCCCTCCACTTT. It codes for CASSEVHSYNSPLHF.

The V and J genes are TRBV9 and TRBJ1-3; D gene uncertain. The CDR3 consists of 15 residues. Germline values: CDR1 SGDLS, CDR2 YYNGEE. V gave up 7 bases and J gave up 0 bases, with 14 bases separating them. DNA for the CDR3: TGTGCCAGCTCGGGGTCACCAGACTCTGGAAACACCATATATTTT. It codes for CASSGSPDSGNTIYF.